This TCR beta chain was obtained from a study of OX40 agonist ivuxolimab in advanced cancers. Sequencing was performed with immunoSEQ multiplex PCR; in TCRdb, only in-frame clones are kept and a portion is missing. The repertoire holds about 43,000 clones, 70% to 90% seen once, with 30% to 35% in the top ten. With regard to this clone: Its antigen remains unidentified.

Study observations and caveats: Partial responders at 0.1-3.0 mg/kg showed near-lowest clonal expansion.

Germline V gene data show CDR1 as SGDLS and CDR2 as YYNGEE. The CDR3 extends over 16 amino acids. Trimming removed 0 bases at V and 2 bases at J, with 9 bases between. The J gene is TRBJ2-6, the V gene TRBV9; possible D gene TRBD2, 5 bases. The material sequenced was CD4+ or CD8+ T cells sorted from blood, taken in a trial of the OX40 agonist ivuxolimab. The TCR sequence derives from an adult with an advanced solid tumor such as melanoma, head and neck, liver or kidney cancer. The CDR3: CASSVGWGAGANVLTF. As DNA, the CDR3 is TGTGCCAGCAGCGTAGGTTGGGGAGCTGGGGCCAACGTCCTGACTTTC.